This T cell receptor (beta chain) was recovered during a study of OX40 agonist ivuxolimab in advanced cancers. This clone appeared a single time. The assay was immunoSEQ multiplex PCR, and TCRdb's table has in-frame clones only and misses some. Among approximately 44,000 clones, approximately 86% were seen once, and the ten largest hold around an eighth. The sample here was CD4+ or CD8+ T cells sorted from blood, taken in a trial of the OX40 agonist ivuxolimab. The TCR originated in an adult with an advanced solid tumor such as melanoma, head and neck, liver or kidney cancer.

CDR3 coding DNA: TGTGCCAGCAGCCTGGGGGGGGGAGAGGGCTTCAAGGGTAATGAAAAACTGTTTTTT. Encoded protein: CASSLGGGEGFKGNEKLFF. J is TRBJ1-4 and V is TRBV7-8; D is perhaps TRBD1 (5 bases). The CDR3 has 19 residues. CDR1 and CDR2 from the germline V gene are SGHVS and FQNEAQ. The V end lost 5 bases, the J end lost 4 bases, and 26 bases lay between the germline ends.